The subject of this entry is one TCR beta chain. This clonotype was recorded at least ten times. Its antigen has not been determined. Per-base quality was not reported, and no clone a single base away is much larger than it. TCR beta CDR3 regions were amplified from RNA transcripts for repertoire sequencing. HTBI primers and the Qiagen OneStep RT-PCR kit were used in a first-round RT-PCR, which was followed by a second-round multiplex PCR, size selection and purification. Libraries were sequenced paired-end with 100 bp reads on an Illumina HiSeq2000. In the original analysis: SOAPnuke was used for read processing, and reads with adapters, uncalled bases, a mean Phred below 15, or no exact constant-primer or identifier match were discarded. COPE v1.2.5 was used to merge high-quality paired reads. Unique nucleotide sequences were defined as clonotypes and aligned to IMGT TRB V, D and J references using MiTCR v1.1. The analysis was limited to V-J combinations with a frequency above 0.0001, which together covered more than 98% of repertoires. For each V-J combination, a TCR clonal expansion and chaos score was defined as the ratio of F50 clonal expansion to chaos observed in the TCRdist matrix. Welch's t-statistics and random forest were used to narrow the features down to over ten V-J combinations, which were then fed into a naive Bayes classifier. Thyroid-blood repertoire similarity was quantified with the Morisita-Horn index. In-frame beta chains were kept once TCRdb had trimmed the public reads at Q25 with fastp and called clones with MiXCR. For every CDR3 protein sequence, its rows merge into one entry that carries the most common genes and DNA. The V and J calls and clone size come from TCRdb's table, not from the authors' own analysis. Across this sample there are approximately 700,000 distinct CDR3 sequences, with 35% to 50% seen only once. The ten top clones hold about 3.3% of the sample.

Ophthalmopathy patients were characterized by moderately to severely active disease, a Clinical Activity Score of at least 3, a NOSPECS grade of at least 4, and a disease duration under 3 months. Anyone with other autoimmune diseases, uncontrolled infections, pregnancy or lactation was excluded from the study. Diagnosis relied on clinical symptoms, serum thyroxine, TRAb, thyroid ultrasound and orbital computed tomography. Ficoll-Paque density gradient centrifugation was used to isolate PBMCs from 9.5 to 10 ml of fresh peripheral blood. Total RNA was extracted with Trizol reagent and quality-checked on an Agilent 2100 Bioanalyzer. The sample comes from a study of Graves' ophthalmopathy and Graves' hyperthyroidism listed by TCRdb under 2018. Broadly, across the study: Peripheral blood was collected at initial diagnosis, before any treatment. The study used signatures of the TCR beta repertoire to tell Graves' ophthalmopathy apart from Graves' hyperthyroidism and to predict which patients would progress to ophthalmopathy. In total, 120 to 150 blood samples were TCR-sequenced: fewer than 50 ophthalmopathy, under 85 hyperthyroidism and around 17 hyperthyroidism-to-ophthalmopathy patients. A discovery set of about a hundred patients (roughly 41 ophthalmopathy, 55 to 60 stable hyperthyroidism) was enrolled to explore V-J signatures distinguishing ophthalmopathy from hyperthyroidism. For independent validation, a separate cohort was made up of approximately 18 hyperthyroidism patients plus 17 patients who later progressed from hyperthyroidism to ophthalmopathy. In about six hyperthyroidism patients, the T-cell repertoires found in thyroid tissue were compared with those found in blood. After sampling, hyperthyroidism patients received methimazole starting at 30 mg daily, and ophthalmopathy patients received high-dose intravenous methylprednisolone. Results the study describes overall, beyond this receptor: In cross-validation, the 13-signature model distinguished ophthalmopathy from stable hyperthyroidism with approximately 88% sensitivity and around 81% specificity, and in the test set the corresponding values were around 78% and 73%. Most expanded thyroid clonotypes with frequency above 0.001 were also detected in blood, suggesting blood repertoires may reflect the thyroid immune response. In validation, the model predicted ophthalmopathy progression with about 64% sensitivity and roughly 72% specificity; some twelve predicted patients were CT-confirmed with GO in a median of approximately six months. Sample size was not predetermined statistically, and investigators were not blinded to group allocation.

Reading the germline V gene gives CDR1 ENHRY and CDR2 SYGVKD. The CDR3 spans 12 residues, from the cysteine through the phenylalanine. Only CDR3 DNA is held: 36 bases, read in frame from base 1. The V end loses 8 bases and the J end loses 1 base, and a stretch of 8 bases separates them. This clonotype was obtained from an adult man with Graves' ophthalmopathy. The specimen sequenced was peripheral blood. The chain uses TRBV10-3 and TRBJ1-2, with no D gene named confidently. CDR3 region: CAISTLNYGYTF. Here is the DNA: TGTGCCATCTCGACGCTTAACTATGGCTACACCTTC.